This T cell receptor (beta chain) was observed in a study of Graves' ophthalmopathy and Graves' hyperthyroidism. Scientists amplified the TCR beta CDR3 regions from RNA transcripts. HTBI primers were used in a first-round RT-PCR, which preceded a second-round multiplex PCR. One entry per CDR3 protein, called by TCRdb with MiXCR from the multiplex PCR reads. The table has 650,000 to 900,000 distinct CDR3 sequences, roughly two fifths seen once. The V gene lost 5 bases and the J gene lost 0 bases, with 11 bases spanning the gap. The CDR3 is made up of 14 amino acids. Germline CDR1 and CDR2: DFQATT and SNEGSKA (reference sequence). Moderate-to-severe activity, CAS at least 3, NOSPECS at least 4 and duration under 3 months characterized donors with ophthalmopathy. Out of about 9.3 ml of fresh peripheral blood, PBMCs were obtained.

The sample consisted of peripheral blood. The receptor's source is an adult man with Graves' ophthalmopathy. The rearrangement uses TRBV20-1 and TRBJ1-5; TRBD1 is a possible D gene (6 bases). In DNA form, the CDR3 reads TGCAGTGCTTGGACAGATCCTAGCAATCAGCCCCAGCATTTT. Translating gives CSAWTDPSNQPQHF.